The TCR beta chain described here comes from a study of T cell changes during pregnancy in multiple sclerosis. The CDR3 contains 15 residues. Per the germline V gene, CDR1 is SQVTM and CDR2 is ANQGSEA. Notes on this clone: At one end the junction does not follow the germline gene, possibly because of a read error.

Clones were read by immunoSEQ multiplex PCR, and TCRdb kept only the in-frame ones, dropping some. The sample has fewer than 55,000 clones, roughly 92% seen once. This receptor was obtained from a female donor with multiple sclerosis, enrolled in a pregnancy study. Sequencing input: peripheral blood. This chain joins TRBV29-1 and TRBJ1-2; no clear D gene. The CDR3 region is CSVEGTLGQNFGYTF. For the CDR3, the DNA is TGCAGCGTTGAAGGGACGCTCGGCCAGAACTTTGGCTACACCTTC.